This TCR beta chain is drawn from a study of regulatory T cells in long-lasting Graves disease. This clonotype was observed a handful of times. Its antigen remains unidentified. Arm-PCR with iRepertoire HTBI primers amplified the CDR3 regions for these TCR beta libraries. MiXCR, applied by TCRdb to the multiplex PCR reads, yields one record per CDR3 protein. The table shows 300,000 to 400,000 distinct CDR3 sequences, with 16% occurring only once. The time point: newly diagnosed GD, antithyroid drugs for less than 3 months. PBMC-extracted RNA yielded the TCR library. It was by American Thyroid Association guidelines that Graves' disease was diagnosed. A volume of approximately 10 milliliters of peripheral blood was collected in EDTA tubes. Trimming removed 6 bases at V and 3 bases at J, with 12 bases between. CDR3 size: 13 residues. From germline, CDR1 is LNHDA and CDR2 SQIVND (reference sequence). Broader study findings: Newly diagnosed disease favored TRBV20-1 and TRBJ2-1 over persistent disease.

The same data also went into a second study, on T cells in Graves' hyperthyroidism and ophthalmopathy. Per that paper: First-round RT-PCR of the TCR CDR3 relied on the HTBI primer set.

The V call is TRBV19, the J call TRBJ2-7, with D perhaps TRBD2 (6 bases). The receptor was derived from a man aged 40-55 years with Graves disease. Sequencing was performed on peripheral blood mononuclear cells (PBMCs), taken at new diagnosis, from a patient treated with antithyroid drugs. CDR3: CASSEGLLYEQYF. DNA for the CDR3: TGTGCCAGTAGCGAGGGACTCCTCTACGAGCAGTACTTC.